These 15 T cell receptor beta chains were all obtained from the same sample, sequenced in a study of blood T cell repertoires in COVID-19. Only in-frame clones appear in the TCRdb table, and some are missing; sequencing was by immunoSEQ multiplex PCR. The data show around 250,000 clones, 70% to 90% seen once. Sequencing was done on a sample of PBMCs or T cells enriched from blood (not recorded which). These receptors were collected from a woman between 50 and 59 years old who had recovered from COVID-19.

The chain is built from TRBV28 and TRBJ1-2; perhaps TRBD1 as D (5 bases). V was cut by 7 bases and J by 2 bases, with 11 bases left in between. The CDR3 loop spans 13 amino acids. From germline, CDR1 is MDHEN and CDR2 SYDVKM. The CDR3 region has the DNA TGTGCCAGCATACCAGACAGAAACTATGGCTACACCTTC. It is translated as CASIPDRNYGYTF.

The chain uses TRBV9 and TRBJ2-3, with D tentatively TRBD2 (6 bases). The CDR3 sequence is 16 residues long. Germline CDR1 is SGDLS and CDR2 is YYNGEE. V was clipped by 0 bases and J by 2 bases, with 13 bases between them. CDR3 in amino acids: CASSVVSSGNTDTQYF. CDR3 bases: TGTGCCAGCAGCGTAGTAAGTAGCGGAAACACAGATACGCAGTATTTT.

V gene TRBV9 combines with J gene TRBJ1-6; 8 bases are a match to TRBD1. Germline lookup yields CDR1 SGDLS and CDR2 YYNGEE. Trimming cost V 0 bases and J 3 bases; bases outside gene matches: 8. The CDR3 is 18 amino acids. The CDR3 DNA sequence: TGTGCCAGCAGCGTAGACCCCGGGACAGGCCACTATAATTCACCCCTCCACTTT. The encoded protein is CASSVDPGTGHYNSPLHF.

The rearrangement uses TRBV5-1 and TRBJ2-3; D may be TRBD2 (6 bases). CDR1 SGHRS and CDR2 YFSETQ come from the germline V gene. The CDR3 sequence is 14 residues long. V lost 2 bases to trimming and J lost 1 base, with 8 bases between them. This CDR3 is CASSFGGGTDTQYF. The CDR3 DNA follows: TGCGCCAGCAGCTTCGGCGGGGGCACAGATACGCAGTATTTT.

A note on this clone: Sequence at one end of the junction differs from germline and may be a read error. V and J are TRBV15 and TRBJ1-2, with 9 bases identical to TRBD1. The CDR3 extends over 15 amino acids. CDR1 is LNHNV, CDR2 YYDKDF, per germline (reference sequence). CDR3 sequence (DNA): TGTGCCACTAGCAAAGGGACAGGGTATGGCTATGGCTACACCTTC. It specifies CATSKGTGYGYGYTF.

This clone was counted a few times. This sequence joins TRBV11-2 and TRBJ2-7, with 7 bases matching TRBD1. The germline V gene encodes CDR1 SGHAT and CDR2 FQNNGV. The CDR3 runs to 14 residues. V shed 5 bases, J shed 0 bases, and the junction held 4 bases outside the gene matches. CDR3 sequence reads: CASSLGTVSYEQYF. CDR3 nucleotide sequence: TGTGCCAGCAGCCTTGGGACAGTCTCCTACGAGCAGTACTTC.

The chain joins TRBV19 to TRBJ2-3; D is undetermined. The V and J ends lost 6 bases and 0 bases respectively, with 4 bases between them. This CDR3 spans 12 amino acids. Germline loops: CDR1 LNHDA, CDR2 SQIVND (reference sequence). CDR3 DNA sequence: TGTGCCAGTAGCATTAGCACAGATACGCAGTATTTT. Its translation is CASSISTDTQYF.

The chain has TRBV19 and TRBJ1-1; D ambiguous. Germline V gives CDR1 LNHDA, CDR2 SQIVND (reference sequence). Trimming pared 5 bases from V and 5 bases from J, leaving 9 bases between. CDR3 length equals 12 residues. CDR3 sequence: CASSPERTEAFF. The CDR3 nucleotides read TGTGCCAGTAGTCCCGAGAGGACTGAAGCTTTCTTT.

CDR3 sequence (DNA): TGCGCCAGCAGCCGCGACAGGGGCGGACTTCGTTCACCCCTCCACTTT. Protein product: CASSRDRGGLRSPLHF. The chain couples TRBV4-1 to TRBJ1-6; 8 nucleotides align to TRBD1. The CDR3 spans 16 residues. V lost 4 bases to trimming and J lost 9 bases; unmatched junction nucleotides: 11. Germline V gene sequence: CDR1 MGHRA, CDR2 YSYEKL.

J is TRBJ1-2 and V is TRBV27; 10 bases are shared with TRBD1. Per the germline V gene, CDR1 is MNHEY and CDR2 is SMNVEV (reference sequence). The CDR3 runs 14 residues. V shed 4 bases and J 6 bases; nucleotides not matched to a gene: 5. The CDR3 DNA sequence: TGTGCCAGCAGTTCCTGGGGACAGGGGCATGGCTACACCTTC. This encodes CASSSWGQGHGYTF.

The V and J genes are TRBV7-8 and TRBJ1-2, with D uncertain. The V and J ends lost 1 base and 4 bases respectively, with 19 bases between them. Germline loops: CDR1 SGHVS, CDR2 FQNEAQ. This CDR3 comprises 17 residues. The DNA of the CDR3 is TGTGCCAGCAGCTTAGTTTTTCGAGCAATTCGGAGCTATGGCTACACCTTC. It codes for CASSLVFRAIRSYGYTF.

The chain couples TRBV19 to TRBJ2-1, with 11 bases fitting TRBD2. CDR1 and CDR2 (germline): LNHDA, SQIVND (reference sequence). J was trimmed by 5 bases and V by 2 bases; bases with no gene match: 5. This CDR3 is built from 16 residues. CDR3 protein: CASSITLLAGDNEQFF. Written as DNA, the CDR3 is TGTGCCAGTAGTATAACCCTACTAGCGGGGGACAATGAGCAGTTCTTC.

For the CDR3, the DNA is TGTGCCAGCAGCTTAGTCAGGGCAACTAATGAAAAACTGTTTTTT. This translates into CASSLVRATNEKLFF. V and J are TRBV7-2 and TRBJ1-4; the D gene is possibly TRBD1 (5 bases). The CDR3 spans 15 residues. Germline V gene sequence: CDR1 SGHTA, CDR2 FQGNSA. Trimming took off 1 base at V and 0 bases at J, with 6 bases between the two ends.

This clone was seen just once. The rearrangement links TRBV6-5 to TRBJ1-6; the D gene is possibly TRBD1 (6 bases). Trimming took off 2 bases at V and 14 bases at J, with 19 bases between the two ends. CDR3 length: 15 amino acids. Per the germline V gene, CDR1 is MNHEY and CDR2 is SVGAGI. DNA of the CDR3: TGTGCCAGCAGTTACGGGGACACCGCCCCAATAGCCCTCCACTTT. Translating it yields CASSYGDTAPIALHF.

DNA of the CDR3: TGCGCCAGCAGCCAGGACAGGGAAGAGACCCAGTACTTC. Translating it yields CASSQDREETQYF. The genes are TRBV4-1 and TRBJ2-5, with 8 nucleotides matching TRBD1. With V trimmed by 3 bases and J by 3 bases, 0 bases remained unmatched. CDR1 MGHRA and CDR2 YSYEKL come from the germline V gene. The CDR3 consists of 13 residues.